The 12 T cell receptor beta chains reported below all come from one sample, sequenced in a study of T cells in Graves' hyperthyroidism and ophthalmopathy. TCR beta CDR3 region amplification was performed from RNA transcripts. The HTBI primer set served for first-round RT-PCR of the TCR CDR3. Each CDR3 protein is one row after TCRdb ran MiXCR on the multiplex PCR reads. The sample has approximately 600,000 distinct CDR3 sequences; about 20% are singletons. The sample taken for sequencing was blood. The receptors stem from a man between 25 and 39 years old with Graves' ophthalmopathy.

This clonotype was seen a handful of times. The rearrangement links TRBV6-1 to TRBJ1-1; weak D call: TRBD1 (5 bases). This CDR3 has 15 residues. The germline V and J ends were trimmed by 5 bases and 2 bases, with 15 bases remaining between them. CDR1 is MNHNS and CDR2 is SASEGT in the germline V gene. CDR3 in amino acids: CASSSSRATNTEAFF. For the CDR3, the DNA is TGTGCCAGCAGTTCTTCCAGGGCGACTAACACTGAAGCTTTCTTT.

In its sample, this clonotype was seen a few times. This could be a read error, since a much larger clone is one nucleotide away. The rearrangement uses TRBV28 and TRBJ2-7, with TRBD1 matching 7 bases. Per the germline V gene, CDR1 is MDHEN and CDR2 is SYDVKM. The CDR3 is made up of 14 amino acids. CDR3 coding DNA: TGTACCAGCAGTTTACCGGGACAGTCATACGAGCAGTACTTC. Its translation: CTSSLPGQSYEQYF.

This clonotype was observed a few times. The CDR3 region has the DNA TGTGCCAGCAGCTTAGGACCAGCAACTAATGAAAAACTGTTTTTT. Its protein is CASSLGPATNEKLFF. This chain uses TRBV7-9 with TRBJ1-4, with D unresolved. The CDR3 extends over 15 amino acids. Germline assignment: CDR1 SEHNR and CDR2 FQNEAQ (reference sequence). Trimming stripped 1 base from V and 0 bases from J, with 6 bases between.

This clonotype was observed a single time. One base away lies a much larger clone, so this may be a sequencing read error. The gene calls are TRBV20-1 and TRBJ1-2, with D unclear. This CDR3 contains 14 residues. In germline, CDR1 is DFQATT, CDR2 SNEGSKA (reference sequence). The germline V and J ends were trimmed by 1 base and 5 bases, with 14 bases remaining between them. CDR3: CSARVRGEGYGYTF. Here the CDR3 DNA reads TGCAGTGCTAGAGTTCGGGGTGAGGGATATGGCTACACCTTC.

This clonotype has ten or more counts. The chain combines TRBV6-2 or TRBV6-3 with TRBJ1-1; 8 positions match TRBD1. The CDR3 loop spans 14 amino acids. Germline CDR1 MNHEY, CDR2 SVGEGT. The trim removed 6 bases at V and 1 base at J, leaving 4 bases unmatched. This chain's CDR3 is CASRKGQENTEAFF. DNA for the CDR3: TGTGCCAGCAGAAAGGGACAGGAGAACACTGAAGCTTTCTTT.

The chain carries TRBV6-1 and TRBJ2-1, with a weak D call TRBD2 (6 bases). Germline V gene sequence: CDR1 MNHNS, CDR2 SASEGT. This CDR3 comprises 13 residues. V lost 11 bases, J lost 4 bases, and 15 bases lay in between. CDR3 nucleotides: TGTGCCCCAGGAACTAGCAGATACAATGAGCAGTTCTTC. This gives the protein CAPGTSRYNEQFF.

Many counts were recorded for this clonotype. This chain uses TRBV11-2 with TRBJ1-1; TRBD1 might be the D (5 bases). The V end lost 5 bases, the J end lost 7 bases, and 11 bases lay between the germline ends. The germline gives CDR1 SGHAT, CDR2 FQNNGV. The CDR3 is 12 residues long. This CDR3 is CASSRDSREAFF. The CDR3 region has the DNA TGTGCCAGCAGCCGCGACAGCCGTGAAGCTTTCTTT.

This clonotype was seen repeatedly, ten times or more. V gene TRBV5-1 combines with J gene TRBJ1-5; D is uncertain. Looked up from germline, CDR1 is SGHRS and CDR2 is YFSETQ. The CDR3 runs 15 residues. Trimming stripped 0 bases from V and 0 bases from J, with 7 bases between. DNA for the CDR3: TGCGCCAGCAGCTTGGAGTGGGGTAGCAATCAGCCCCAGCATTTT. Translating it yields CASSLEWGSNQPQHF.

This clonotype was counted ten times or more. The chain combines TRBV11-2 with TRBJ2-1; TRBD2 aligns across 8 bases. V lost 1 base and J lost 6; bases outside the gene matches: 8. Per the germline V gene, CDR1 is SGHAT and CDR2 is FQNNGV. The CDR3 covers 16 residues. The CDR3 region is CASSLAGAGVGNEQFF. CDR3 nucleotides: TGTGCCAGCAGCTTAGCTGGAGCGGGAGTAGGCAATGAGCAGTTCTTC. Filled out from reference TRBV11-2 and TRBJ2-1, the complete variable domain reads EAGVAQSPRYKIIEKRQSVAFWCNPISGHATLYWYQQILGQGPKLLIQFQNNGVVDDSQLPKDRFSAERLKGVDSTLKIQPAKLEDSAVYLCASSLAGAGVGNEQFFGPGTRLTVL.

This clonotype came up a few times. V and J are TRBV6-1 and TRBJ2-7; TRBD1 matches 7 bases. Unmatched junction bases numbered 7, after V lost 2 bases and J lost 3 bases. Germline values: CDR1 MNHNS, CDR2 SASEGT. This CDR3 comprises 15 residues. CDR3 sequence: CASSELRQGIYEQYF. The CDR3 nucleotides read TGTGCCAGCAGTGAACTACGACAGGGTATCTACGAGCAGTACTTC.

J is TRBJ1-4 and V is TRBV2, with D unresolved. The CDR3 length is 16 residues. Trimming shortened V by 6 bases and J by 7 bases, and 21 bases separated the two germline ends. The germline gives CDR1 SNHLY, CDR2 FYNNEI. This CDR3 reads CASSDRTRSVSEKLFF. The CDR3 DNA is TGTGCCAGCAGCGACCGGACCCGCTCCGTCTCTGAAAAACTGTTTTTT.

This clonotype was counted ten times or more. The rearrangement uses TRBV6-2 or TRBV6-3 and TRBJ1-2; D is undetermined. The V gene's germline CDR1 is MNHEY and CDR2 SVGEGT. Between the trimmed V and J ends, which lost 0 bases and 6 bases, there was a span of 14 bases. The length of the CDR3 is 15 residues. For the CDR3, the DNA is TGTGCCAGCAGTTACTCTACAGAGAGTGTACATGGCTACACCTTC. Its translation: CASSYSTESVHGYTF.